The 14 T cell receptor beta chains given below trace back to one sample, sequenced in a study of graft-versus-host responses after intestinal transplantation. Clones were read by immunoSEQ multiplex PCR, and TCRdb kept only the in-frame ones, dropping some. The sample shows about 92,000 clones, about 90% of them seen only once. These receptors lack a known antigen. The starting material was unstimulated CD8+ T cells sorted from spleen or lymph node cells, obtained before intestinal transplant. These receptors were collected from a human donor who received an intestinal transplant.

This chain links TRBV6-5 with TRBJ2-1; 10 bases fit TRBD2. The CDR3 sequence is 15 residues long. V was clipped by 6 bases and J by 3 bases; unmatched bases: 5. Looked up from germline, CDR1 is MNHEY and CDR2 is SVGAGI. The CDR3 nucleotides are TGTGCCAGCAGCCACCTAGCGGGGGTCTACAATGAGCAGTTCTTC. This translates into CASSHLAGVYNEQFF.

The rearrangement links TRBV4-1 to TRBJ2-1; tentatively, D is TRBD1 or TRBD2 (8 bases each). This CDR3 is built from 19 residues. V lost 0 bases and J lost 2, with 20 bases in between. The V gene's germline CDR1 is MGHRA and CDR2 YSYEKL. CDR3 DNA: TGCGCCAGCAGCCAAGAGACAGGGGTGATAGCGGGAACCTACAATGAGCAGTTCTTC. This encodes CASSQETGVIAGTYNEQFF.

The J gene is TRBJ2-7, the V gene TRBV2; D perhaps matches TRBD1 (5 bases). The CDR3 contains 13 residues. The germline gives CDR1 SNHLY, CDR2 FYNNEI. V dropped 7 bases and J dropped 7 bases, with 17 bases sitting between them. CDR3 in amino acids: CASTATEGREQYF. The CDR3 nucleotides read TGTGCCAGCACAGCGACAGAAGGTCGGGAGCAGTACTTC.

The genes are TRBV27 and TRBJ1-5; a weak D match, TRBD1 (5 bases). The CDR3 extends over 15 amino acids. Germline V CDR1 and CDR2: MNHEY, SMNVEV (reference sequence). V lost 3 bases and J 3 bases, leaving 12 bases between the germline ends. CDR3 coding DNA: TGTGCCAGCAGTTTCCGGGACGGTTTCAATCAGCCCCAGCATTTT. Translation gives CASSFRDGFNQPQHF.

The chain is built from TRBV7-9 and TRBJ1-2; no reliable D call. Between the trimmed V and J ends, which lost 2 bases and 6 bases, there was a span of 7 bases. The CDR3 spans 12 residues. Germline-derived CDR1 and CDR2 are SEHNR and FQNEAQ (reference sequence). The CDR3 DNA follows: TGTGCCAGCAGCTTATGGGCGAATGGCTACACCTTC. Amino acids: CASSLWANGYTF.

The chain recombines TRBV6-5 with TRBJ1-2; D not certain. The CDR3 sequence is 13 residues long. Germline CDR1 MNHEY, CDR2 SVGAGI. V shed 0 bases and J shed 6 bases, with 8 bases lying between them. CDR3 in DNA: TGTGCCAGCAGTTACTCTGGGATCGATGGCTACACCTTC. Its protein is CASSYSGIDGYTF.

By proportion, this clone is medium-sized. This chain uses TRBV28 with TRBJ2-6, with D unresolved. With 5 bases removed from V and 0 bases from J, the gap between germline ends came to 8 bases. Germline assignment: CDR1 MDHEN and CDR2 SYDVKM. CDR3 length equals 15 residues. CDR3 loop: CASSPTVSGANVLTF. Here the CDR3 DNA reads TGTGCCAGCAGTCCGACGGTCTCTGGGGCCAACGTCCTGACTTTC.

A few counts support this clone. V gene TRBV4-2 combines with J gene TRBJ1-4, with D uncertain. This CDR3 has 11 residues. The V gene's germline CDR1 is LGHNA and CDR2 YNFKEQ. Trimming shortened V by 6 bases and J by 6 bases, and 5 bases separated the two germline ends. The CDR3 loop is CASRKDEKLFF. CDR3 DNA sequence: TGTGCCAGCAGGAAAGATGAAAAACTGTTTTTT.

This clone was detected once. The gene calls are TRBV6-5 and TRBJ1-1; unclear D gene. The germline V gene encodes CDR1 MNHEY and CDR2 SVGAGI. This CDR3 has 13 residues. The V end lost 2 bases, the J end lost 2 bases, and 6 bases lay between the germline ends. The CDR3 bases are TGTGCCAGCAGTTACGGGCCAAACACTGAAGCTTTCTTT. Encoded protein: CASSYGPNTEAFF.

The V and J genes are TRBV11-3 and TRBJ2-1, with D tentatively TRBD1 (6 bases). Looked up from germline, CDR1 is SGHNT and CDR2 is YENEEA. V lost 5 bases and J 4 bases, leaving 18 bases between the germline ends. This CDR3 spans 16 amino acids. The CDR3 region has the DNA TGTGCCAGCAGCCATCAACTGGGGGACATTTACAATGAGCAGTTCTTC. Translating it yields CASSHQLGDIYNEQFF. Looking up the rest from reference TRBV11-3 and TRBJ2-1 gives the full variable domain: EAGVVQSPRYKIIEKKQPVAFWCNPISGHNTLYWYLQNLGQGPELLIRYENEEAVDDSQLPKDRFSAERLKGVDSTLKIQPAELGDSAVYLCASSHQLGDIYNEQFFGPGTRLTVL.

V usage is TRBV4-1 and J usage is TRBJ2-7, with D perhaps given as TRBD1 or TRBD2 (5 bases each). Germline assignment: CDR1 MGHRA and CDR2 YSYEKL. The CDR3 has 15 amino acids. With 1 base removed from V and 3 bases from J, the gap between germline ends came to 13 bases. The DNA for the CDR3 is TGCGCCAGCAGCCAAGGGGGGTCTCCGGACTACGAGCAGTACTTC. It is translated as CASSQGGSPDYEQYF.

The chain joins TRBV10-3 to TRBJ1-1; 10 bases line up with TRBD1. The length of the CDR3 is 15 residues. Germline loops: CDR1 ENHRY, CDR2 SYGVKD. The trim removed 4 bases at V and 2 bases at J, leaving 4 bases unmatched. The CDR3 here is CAISVGTGVNTEAFF. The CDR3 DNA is TGTGCCATCAGTGTAGGGACAGGGGTAAACACTGAAGCTTTCTTT.

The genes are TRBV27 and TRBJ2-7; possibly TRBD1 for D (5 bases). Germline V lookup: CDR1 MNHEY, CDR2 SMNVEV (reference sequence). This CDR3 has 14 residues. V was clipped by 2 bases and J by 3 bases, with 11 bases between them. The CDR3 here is CASSLGQGFYEQYF. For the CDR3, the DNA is TGTGCCAGCAGTTTAGGTCAGGGCTTCTACGAGCAGTACTTC.

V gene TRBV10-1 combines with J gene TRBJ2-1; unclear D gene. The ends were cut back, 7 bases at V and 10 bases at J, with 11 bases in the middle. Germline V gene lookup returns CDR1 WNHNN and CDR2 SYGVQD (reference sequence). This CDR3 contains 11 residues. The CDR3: CASTNSREQFF. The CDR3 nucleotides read TGCGCCAGCACAAACTCCCGGGAGCAGTTCTTC.